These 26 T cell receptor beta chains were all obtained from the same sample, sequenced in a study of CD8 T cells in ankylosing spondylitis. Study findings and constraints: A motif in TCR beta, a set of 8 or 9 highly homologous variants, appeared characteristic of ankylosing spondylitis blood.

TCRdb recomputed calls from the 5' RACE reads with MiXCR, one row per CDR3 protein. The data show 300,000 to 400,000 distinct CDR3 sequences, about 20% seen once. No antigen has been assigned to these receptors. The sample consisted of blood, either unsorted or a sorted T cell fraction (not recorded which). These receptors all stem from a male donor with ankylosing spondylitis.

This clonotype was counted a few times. CDR3 sequence: CASSRPRGVNTEAFF. The DNA for the CDR3 is TGTGCCAGCAGCCGGCCCCGAGGGGTGAACACTGAAGCTTTCTTT. This sequence joins TRBV11-1 and TRBJ1-1; a weak D match, TRBD1 (5 bases). CDR1 is SGHAT, CDR2 FQDESV, per germline (reference sequence). The CDR3 is made up of 15 amino acids. Trimming shortened V by 5 bases and J by 0 bases, and 13 bases separated the two germline ends.

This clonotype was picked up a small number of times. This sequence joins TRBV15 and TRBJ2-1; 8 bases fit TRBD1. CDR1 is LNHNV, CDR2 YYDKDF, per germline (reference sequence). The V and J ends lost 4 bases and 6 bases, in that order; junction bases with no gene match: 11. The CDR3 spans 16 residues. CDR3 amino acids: CATSMGRDRKINEQFF. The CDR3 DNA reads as TGTGCCACCAGCATGGGACGGGACAGGAAGATCAATGAGCAGTTCTTC.

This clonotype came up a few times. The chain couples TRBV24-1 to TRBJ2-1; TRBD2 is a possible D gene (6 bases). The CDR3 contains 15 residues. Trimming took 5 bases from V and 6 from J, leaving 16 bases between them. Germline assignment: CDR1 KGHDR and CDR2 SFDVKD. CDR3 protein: CATSGGAGRLNEQFF. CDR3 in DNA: TGTGCCACCAGTGGCGGCGCAGGGAGGCTCAATGAGCAGTTCTTC.

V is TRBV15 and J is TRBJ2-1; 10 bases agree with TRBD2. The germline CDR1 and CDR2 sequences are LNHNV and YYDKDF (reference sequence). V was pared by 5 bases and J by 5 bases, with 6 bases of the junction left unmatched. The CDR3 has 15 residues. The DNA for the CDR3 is TGTGCCACCAGCCCTGCCGGGACTAGCGACAATGAGCAGTTCTTC. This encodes CATSPAGTSDNEQFF.

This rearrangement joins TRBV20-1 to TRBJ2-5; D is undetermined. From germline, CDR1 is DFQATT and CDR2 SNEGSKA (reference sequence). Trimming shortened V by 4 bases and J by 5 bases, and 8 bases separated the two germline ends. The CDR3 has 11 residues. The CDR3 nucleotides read TGCAGTGCTATCCCGGCGGAGACCCAGTACTTC. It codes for CSAIPAETQYF.

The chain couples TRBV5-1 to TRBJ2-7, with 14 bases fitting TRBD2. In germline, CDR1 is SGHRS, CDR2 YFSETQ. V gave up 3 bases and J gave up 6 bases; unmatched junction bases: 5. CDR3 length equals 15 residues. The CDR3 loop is CASSSGTSGSLEQYF. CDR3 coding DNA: TGCGCCAGCAGCTCCGGGACTAGCGGGAGTCTCGAGCAGTACTTC.

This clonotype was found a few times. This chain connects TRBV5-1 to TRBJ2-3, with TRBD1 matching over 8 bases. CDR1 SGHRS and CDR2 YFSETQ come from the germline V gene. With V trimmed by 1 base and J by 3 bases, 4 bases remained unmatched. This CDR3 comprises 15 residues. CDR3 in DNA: TGCGCCAGCAGCTTGTCAGACAGGGGTACAGATACGCAGTATTTT. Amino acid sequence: CASSLSDRGTDTQYF. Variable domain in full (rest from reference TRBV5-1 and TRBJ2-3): KAGVTQTPRYLIKTRGQQVTLSCSPISGHRSVSWYQQTPGQGLQFLFEYFSETQRNKGNFPGRFSGRQFSNSRSEMNVSTLELGDSALYLCASSLSDRGTDTQYFGPGTRLTVL.

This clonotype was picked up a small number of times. CDR3 coding DNA: TGTGCCAGCAGGGACAGGGGATTTAGGGAACCAGATACGCAGTATTTT. This gives the protein CASRDRGFREPDTQYF. The J gene is TRBJ2-3, the V gene TRBV6-1; 9 bases line up with TRBD1. Germline CDR1 reads MNHNS; CDR2 reads SASEGT. The trim removed 6 bases at V and 4 bases at J, leaving 11 bases unmatched. CDR3 size: 16 residues.

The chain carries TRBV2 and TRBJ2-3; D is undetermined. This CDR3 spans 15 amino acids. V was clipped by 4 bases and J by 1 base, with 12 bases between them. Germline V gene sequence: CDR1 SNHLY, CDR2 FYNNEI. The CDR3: CASSVSRPGTDTQYF. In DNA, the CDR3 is TGTGCCAGCAGTGTCAGCAGGCCGGGCACAGATACGCAGTATTTT.

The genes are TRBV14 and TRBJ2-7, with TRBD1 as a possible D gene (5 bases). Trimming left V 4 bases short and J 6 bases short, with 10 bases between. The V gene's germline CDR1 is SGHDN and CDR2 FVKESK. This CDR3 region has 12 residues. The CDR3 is CASSRIGAEQYF. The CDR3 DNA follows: TGTGCCAGCAGCCGGATTGGGGCCGAGCAGTACTTC.

CDR3 region: CASSLGQVEETQYF. The CDR3 nucleotides are TGTGCCAGCAGCTTGGGACAGGTTGAAGAGACCCAGTACTTC. The V and J genes are TRBV7-2 and TRBJ2-5, with 8 bases that match TRBD1. This CDR3 has 14 amino acids. V lost 3 bases and J lost 3; bases outside the gene matches: 3. Germline V gene sequence: CDR1 SGHTA, CDR2 FQGNSA.

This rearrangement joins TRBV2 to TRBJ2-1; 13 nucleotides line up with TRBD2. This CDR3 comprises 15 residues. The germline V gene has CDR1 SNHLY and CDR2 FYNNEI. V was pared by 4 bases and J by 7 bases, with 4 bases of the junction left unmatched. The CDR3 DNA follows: TGTGCCAGCAGTGGGACTAGCGGGAGAGGTAATGAGCAGTTCTTC. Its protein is CASSGTSGRGNEQFF.

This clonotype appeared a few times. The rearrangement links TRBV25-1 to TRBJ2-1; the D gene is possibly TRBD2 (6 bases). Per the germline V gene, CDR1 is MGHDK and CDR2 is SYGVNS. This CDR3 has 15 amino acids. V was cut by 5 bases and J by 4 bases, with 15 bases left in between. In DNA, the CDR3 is TGTGCCAGCAGTTTCGGGACTGTTCAATACAATGAGCAGTTCTTC. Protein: CASSFGTVQYNEQFF.

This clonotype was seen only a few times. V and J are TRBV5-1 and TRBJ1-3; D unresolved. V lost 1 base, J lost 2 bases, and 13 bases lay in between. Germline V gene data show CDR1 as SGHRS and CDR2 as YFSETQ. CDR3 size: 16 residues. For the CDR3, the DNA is TGCGCCAGCAGCTTGCCCGCGGCCGAGGCTGGAAACACCATATATTTT. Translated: CASSLPAAEAGNTIYF.

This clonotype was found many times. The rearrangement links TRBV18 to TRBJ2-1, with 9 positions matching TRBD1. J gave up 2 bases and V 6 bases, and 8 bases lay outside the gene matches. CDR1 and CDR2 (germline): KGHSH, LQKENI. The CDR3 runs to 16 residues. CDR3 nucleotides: TGTGCCAGCTCGCGCTCCGGGACAGGGCCCTACAATGAGCAGTTCTTC. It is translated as CASSRSGTGPYNEQFF. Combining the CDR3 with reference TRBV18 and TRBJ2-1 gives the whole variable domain NAGVMQNPRHLVRRRGQEARLRCSPMKGHSHVYWYRQLPEEGLKFMVYLQKENIIDESGMPKERFSAEFPKEGPSILRIQQVVRGDSAAYFCASSRSGTGPYNEQFFGPGTRLTVL.

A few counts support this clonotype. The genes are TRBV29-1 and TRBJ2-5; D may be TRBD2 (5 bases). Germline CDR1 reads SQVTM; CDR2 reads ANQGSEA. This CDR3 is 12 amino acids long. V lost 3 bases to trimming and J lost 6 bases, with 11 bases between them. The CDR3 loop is CSVEEVGKTQYF. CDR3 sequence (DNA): TGCAGCGTTGAGGAGGTCGGGAAGACCCAGTACTTC.

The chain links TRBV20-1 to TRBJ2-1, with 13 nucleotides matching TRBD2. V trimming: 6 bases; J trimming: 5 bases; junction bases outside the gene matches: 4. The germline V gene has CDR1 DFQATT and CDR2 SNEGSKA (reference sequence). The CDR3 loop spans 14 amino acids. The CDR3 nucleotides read TGCAGTGCCCCCGGACTAGCGGGAGACAATGAGCAGTTCTTC. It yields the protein CSAPGLAGDNEQFF.

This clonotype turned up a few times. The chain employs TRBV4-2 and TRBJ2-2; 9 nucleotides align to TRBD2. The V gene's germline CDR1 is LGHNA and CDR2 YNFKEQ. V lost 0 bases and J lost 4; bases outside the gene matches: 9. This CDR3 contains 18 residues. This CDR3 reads CASSQEWRLAGITGELFF. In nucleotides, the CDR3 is TGTGCCAGCAGCCAAGAGTGGAGGCTAGCGGGGATCACCGGGGAGCTGTTTTTT.

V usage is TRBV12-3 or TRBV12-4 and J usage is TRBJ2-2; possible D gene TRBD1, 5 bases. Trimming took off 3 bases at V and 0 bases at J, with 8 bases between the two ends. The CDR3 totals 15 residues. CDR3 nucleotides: TGTGCCAGCAGTTTGGTACAGGCGAACACCGGGGAGCTGTTTTTT. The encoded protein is CASSLVQANTGELFF.

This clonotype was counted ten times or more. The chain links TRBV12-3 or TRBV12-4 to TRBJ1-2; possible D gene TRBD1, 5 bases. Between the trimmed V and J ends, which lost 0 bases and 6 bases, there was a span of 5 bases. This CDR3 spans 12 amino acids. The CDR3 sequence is CASSLAGDGYTF. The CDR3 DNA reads TGTGCCAGCAGTTTAGCGGGGGATGGCTACACCTTC.

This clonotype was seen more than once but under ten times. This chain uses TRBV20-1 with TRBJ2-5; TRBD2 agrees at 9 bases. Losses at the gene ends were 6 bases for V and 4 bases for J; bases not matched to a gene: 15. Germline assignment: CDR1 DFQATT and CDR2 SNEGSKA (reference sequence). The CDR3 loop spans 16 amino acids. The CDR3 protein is CSAASGSGSVGETQYF. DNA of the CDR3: TGCAGTGCCGCGAGCGGTAGCGGGAGTGTGGGAGAGACCCAGTACTTC.

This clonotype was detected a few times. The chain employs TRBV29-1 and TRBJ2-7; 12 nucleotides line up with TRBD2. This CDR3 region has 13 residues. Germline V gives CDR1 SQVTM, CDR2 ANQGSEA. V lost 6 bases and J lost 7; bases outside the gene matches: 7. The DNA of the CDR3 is TGCAGCGTCTCGACTAGCGGGAGTCAAGAGCAGTACTTC. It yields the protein CSVSTSGSQEQYF.

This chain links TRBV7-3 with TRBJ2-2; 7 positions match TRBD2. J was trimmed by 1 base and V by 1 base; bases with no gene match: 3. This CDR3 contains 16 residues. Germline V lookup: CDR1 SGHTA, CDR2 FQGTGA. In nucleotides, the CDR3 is TGTGCCAGCAGCTTAAAAGTAGCGGGGAACACCGGGGAGCTGTTTTTT. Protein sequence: CASSLKVAGNTGELFF.

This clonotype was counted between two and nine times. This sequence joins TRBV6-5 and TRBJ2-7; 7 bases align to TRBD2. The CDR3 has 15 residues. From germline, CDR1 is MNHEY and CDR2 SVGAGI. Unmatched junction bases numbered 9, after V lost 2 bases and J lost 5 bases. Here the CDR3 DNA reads TGTGCCAGCAGTTACGGCGGGAGTCGTGTCCACGAGCAGTACTTC. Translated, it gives CASSYGGSRVHEQYF.

In DNA, the CDR3 is TGCAGTGCTAGAGATGGGGGGGATCAGCCCCAGCATTTT. It is translated as CSARDGGDQPQHF. This chain joins TRBV20-1 and TRBJ1-5; perhaps TRBD1 as D (5 bases). V was clipped by 0 bases and J by 5 bases, with 8 bases between them. CDR1 is DFQATT and CDR2 is SNEGSKA in the germline V gene (reference sequence). The CDR3 has 13 residues.

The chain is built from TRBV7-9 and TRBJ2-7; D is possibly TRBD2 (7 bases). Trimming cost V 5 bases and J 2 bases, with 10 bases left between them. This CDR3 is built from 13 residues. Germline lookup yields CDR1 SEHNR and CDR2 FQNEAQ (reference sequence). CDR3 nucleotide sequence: TGTGCCAGCAGCAGCGGGACACCCTACGAGCAGTACTTC. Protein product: CASSSGTPYEQYF.